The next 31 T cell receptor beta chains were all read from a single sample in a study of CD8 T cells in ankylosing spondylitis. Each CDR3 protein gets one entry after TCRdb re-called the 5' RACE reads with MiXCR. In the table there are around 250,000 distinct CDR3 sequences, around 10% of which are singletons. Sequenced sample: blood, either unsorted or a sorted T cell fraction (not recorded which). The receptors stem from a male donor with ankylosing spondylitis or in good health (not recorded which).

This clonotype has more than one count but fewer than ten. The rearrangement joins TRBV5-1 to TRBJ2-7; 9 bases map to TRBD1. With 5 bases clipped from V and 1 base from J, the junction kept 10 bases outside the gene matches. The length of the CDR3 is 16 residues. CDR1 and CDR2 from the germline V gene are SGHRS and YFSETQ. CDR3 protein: CASSITGGAGSYEQYF. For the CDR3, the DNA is TGCGCCAGCAGTATTACAGGGGGCGCCGGTTCCTACGAGCAGTACTTC.

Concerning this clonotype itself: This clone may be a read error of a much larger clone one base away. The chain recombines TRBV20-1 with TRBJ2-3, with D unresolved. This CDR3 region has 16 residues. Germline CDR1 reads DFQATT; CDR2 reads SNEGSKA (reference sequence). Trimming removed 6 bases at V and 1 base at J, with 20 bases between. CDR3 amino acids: CSAHELWAAGTDTQYF. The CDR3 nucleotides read TGCAGTGCGCATGAACTTTGGGCGGCCGGCACAGATACGCAGTATTTT.

The CDR3 DNA reads TGCGCCAGCAGCTTGGGGGGGGCCTACACCGGGGAGCTGTTTTTT. This encodes CASSLGGAYTGELFF. The rearrangement links TRBV5-1 to TRBJ2-2, with D perhaps matching TRBD1 or TRBD2 (6 bases each). From germline, CDR1 is SGHRS and CDR2 YFSETQ. Trimming shortened V by 0 bases and J by 3 bases, and 9 bases separated the two germline ends. CDR3 length: 15 residues.

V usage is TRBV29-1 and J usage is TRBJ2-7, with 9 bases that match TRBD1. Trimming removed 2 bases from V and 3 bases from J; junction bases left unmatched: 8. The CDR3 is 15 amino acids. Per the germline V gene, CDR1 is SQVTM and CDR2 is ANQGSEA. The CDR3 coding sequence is TGCAGCGTTGAAAAATCCGGGACAGGGAACTACGAGCAGTACTTC. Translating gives CSVEKSGTGNYEQYF.

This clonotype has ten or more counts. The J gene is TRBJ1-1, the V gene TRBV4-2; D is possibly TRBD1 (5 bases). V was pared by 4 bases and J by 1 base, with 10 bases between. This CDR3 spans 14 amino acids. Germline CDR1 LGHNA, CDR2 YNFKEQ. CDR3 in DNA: TGTGCCAGCAGCCGGGAGGGGACGAACACTGAAGCTTTCTTT. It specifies CASSREGTNTEAFF.

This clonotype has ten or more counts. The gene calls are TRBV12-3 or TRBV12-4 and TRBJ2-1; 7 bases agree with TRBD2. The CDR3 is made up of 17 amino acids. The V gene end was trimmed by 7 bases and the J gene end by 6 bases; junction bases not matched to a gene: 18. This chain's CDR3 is CASTKFNGLDPRNEQFF. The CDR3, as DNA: TGTGCCAGCACTAAATTTAACGGACTAGACCCCCGCAATGAGCAGTTCTTC.

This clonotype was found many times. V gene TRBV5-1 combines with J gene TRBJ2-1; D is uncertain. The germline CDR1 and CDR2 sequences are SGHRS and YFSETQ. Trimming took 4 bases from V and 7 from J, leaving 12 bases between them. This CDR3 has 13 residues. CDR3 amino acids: CASSPTLGNEQFF. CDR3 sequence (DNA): TGCGCCAGCAGCCCCACCCTTGGGAATGAGCAGTTCTTC.

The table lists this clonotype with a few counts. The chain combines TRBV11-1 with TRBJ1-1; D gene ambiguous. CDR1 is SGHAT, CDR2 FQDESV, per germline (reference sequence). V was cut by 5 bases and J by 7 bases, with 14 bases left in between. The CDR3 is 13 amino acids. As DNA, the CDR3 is TGTGCCAGCAGCAGTGGACTGAGCAATGAAGCTTTCTTT. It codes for CASSSGLSNEAFF.

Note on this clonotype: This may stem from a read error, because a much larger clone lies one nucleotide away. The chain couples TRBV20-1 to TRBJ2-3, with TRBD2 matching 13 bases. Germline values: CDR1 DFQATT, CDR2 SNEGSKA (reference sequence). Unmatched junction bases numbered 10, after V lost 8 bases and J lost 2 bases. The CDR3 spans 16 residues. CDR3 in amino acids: CSTCLGLAGDTDTQYF. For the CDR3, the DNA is TGCAGTACTTGCCTAGGACTAGCGGGGGACACAGATACGCAGTATTTT.

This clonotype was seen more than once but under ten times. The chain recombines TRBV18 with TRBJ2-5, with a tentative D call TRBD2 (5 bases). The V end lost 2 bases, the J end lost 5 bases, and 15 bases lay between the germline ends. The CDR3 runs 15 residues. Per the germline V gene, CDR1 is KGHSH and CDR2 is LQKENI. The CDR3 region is CASSPGEMRLETQYF. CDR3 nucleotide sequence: TGTGCCAGCTCACCAGGGGAGATGCGCTTGGAGACCCAGTACTTC.

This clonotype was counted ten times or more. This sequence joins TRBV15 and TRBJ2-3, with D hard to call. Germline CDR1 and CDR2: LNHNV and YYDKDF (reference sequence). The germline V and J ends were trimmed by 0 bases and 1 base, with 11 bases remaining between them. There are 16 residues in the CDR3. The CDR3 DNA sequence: TGTGCCACCAGCAGAGATCGTAGGACCGGCACAGATACGCAGTATTTT. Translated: CATSRDRRTGTDTQYF.

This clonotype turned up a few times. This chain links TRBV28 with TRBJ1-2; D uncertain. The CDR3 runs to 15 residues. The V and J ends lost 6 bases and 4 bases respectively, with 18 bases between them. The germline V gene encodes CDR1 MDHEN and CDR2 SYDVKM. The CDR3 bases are TGTGCCAGCAGCACCCTCGGTTCGACTTTCTATGGCTACACCTTC. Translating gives CASSTLGSTFYGYTF.

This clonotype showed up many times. For the CDR3, the DNA is TGCGCCAGCAAAGGATTAGCGGGTTACCGGGATACGCAGTATTTT. As protein: CASKGLAGYRDTQYF. The J gene is TRBJ2-3, the V gene TRBV5-1, with TRBD2 identical over 7 bases. The CDR3 loop spans 15 amino acids. V gave up 6 bases and J gave up 6 bases; unmatched junction bases: 13. The germline V gene has CDR1 SGHRS and CDR2 YFSETQ.

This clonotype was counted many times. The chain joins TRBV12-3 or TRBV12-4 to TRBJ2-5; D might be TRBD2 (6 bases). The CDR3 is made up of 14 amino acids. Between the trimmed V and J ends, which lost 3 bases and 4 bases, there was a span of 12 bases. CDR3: CASSFKGAGETQYF. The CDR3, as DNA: TGTGCCAGCAGTTTCAAGGGAGCGGGAGAGACCCAGTACTTC.

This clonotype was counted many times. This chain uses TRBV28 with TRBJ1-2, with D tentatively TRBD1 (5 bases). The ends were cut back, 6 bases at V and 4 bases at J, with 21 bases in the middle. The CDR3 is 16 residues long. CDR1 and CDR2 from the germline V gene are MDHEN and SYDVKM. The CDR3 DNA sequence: TGTGCCAGCAGCCCGCTGGGGACCGCCGTACCCTATGGCTACACCTTC. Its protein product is CASSPLGTAVPYGYTF.

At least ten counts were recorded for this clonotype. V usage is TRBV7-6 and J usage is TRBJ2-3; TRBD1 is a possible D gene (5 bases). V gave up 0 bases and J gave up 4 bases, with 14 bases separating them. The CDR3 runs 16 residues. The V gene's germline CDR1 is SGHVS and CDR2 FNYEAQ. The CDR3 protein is CASSLAGPVAPDTQYF. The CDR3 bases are TGTGCCAGCAGCTTAGCGGGGCCCGTTGCCCCAGATACGCAGTATTTT. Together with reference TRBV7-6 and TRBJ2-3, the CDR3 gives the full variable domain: GAGVSQSPRYKVTKRGQDVALRCDPISGHVSLYWYRQALGQGPEFLTYFNYEAQQDKSGLPNDRFSAERPEGSISTLTIQRTEQRDSAMYRCASSLAGPVAPDTQYFGPGTRLTVL.

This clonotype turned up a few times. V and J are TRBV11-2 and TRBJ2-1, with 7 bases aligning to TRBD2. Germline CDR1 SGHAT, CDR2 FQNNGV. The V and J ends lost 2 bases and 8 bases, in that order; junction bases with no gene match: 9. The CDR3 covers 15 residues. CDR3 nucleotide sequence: TGTGCCAGCAGCTTAATTCGCGGGAGCTTCCATGAGCAGTTCTTC. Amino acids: CASSLIRGSFHEQFF.

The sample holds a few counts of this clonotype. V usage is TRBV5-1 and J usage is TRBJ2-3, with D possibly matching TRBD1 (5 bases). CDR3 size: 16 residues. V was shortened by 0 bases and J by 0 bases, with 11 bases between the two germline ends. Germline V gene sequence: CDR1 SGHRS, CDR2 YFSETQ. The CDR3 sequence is CASSLDRQISTDTQYF. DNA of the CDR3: TGCGCCAGCAGCTTGGACAGACAGATAAGCACAGATACGCAGTATTTT.

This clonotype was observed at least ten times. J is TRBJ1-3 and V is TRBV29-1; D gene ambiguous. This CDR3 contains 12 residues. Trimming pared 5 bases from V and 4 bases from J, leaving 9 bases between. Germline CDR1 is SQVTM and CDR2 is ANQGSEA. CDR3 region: CSVLEVGNTIYF. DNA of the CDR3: TGCAGCGTTCTGGAAGTCGGAAACACCATATATTTT.

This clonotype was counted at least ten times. The CDR3: CASAIANLKNTEAFF. The DNA of the CDR3 is TGCGCCAGCGCGATTGCGAACTTAAAGAACACTGAAGCTTTCTTT. This sequence joins TRBV5-1 and TRBJ1-1; no clear D. The CDR3 is made up of 15 amino acids. With 7 bases removed from V and 1 base from J, the gap between germline ends came to 17 bases. Per the germline V gene, CDR1 is SGHRS and CDR2 is YFSETQ. Full variable domain (rest looked up from reference TRBV5-1 and TRBJ1-1): KAGVTQTPRYLIKTRGQQVTLSCSPISGHRSVSWYQQTPGQGLQFLFEYFSETQRNKGNFPGRFSGRQFSNSRSEMNVSTLELGDSALYLCASAIANLKNTEAFFGQGTRLTVV.

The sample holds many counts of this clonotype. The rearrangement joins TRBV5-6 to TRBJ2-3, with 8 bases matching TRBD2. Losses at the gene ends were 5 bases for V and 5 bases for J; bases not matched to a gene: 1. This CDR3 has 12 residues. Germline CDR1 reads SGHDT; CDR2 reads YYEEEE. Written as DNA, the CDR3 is TGTGCCAGCAGTCTAGCGGGAGATACGCAGTATTTT. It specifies CASSLAGDTQYF.

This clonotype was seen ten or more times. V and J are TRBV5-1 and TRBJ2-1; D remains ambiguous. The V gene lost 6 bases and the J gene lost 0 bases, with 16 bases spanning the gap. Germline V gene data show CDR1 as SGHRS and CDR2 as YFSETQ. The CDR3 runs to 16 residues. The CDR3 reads CASTTSGPYSYNEQFF. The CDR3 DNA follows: TGCGCCAGCACCACTTCAGGACCTTACTCCTACAATGAGCAGTTCTTC.

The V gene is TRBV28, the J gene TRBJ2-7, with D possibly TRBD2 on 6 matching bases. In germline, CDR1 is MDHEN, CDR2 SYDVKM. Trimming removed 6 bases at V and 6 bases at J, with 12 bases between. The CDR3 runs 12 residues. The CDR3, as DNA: TGTGCCAGCAGGGACCTGGGGGGCGAGCAGTACTTC. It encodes CASRDLGGEQYF.

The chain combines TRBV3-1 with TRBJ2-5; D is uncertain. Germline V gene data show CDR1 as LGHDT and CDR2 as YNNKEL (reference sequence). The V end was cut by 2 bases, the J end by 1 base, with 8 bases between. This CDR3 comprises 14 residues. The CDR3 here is CASSQMRSQETQYF. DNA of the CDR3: TGTGCCAGCAGCCAAATGAGGTCCCAAGAGACCCAGTACTTC.

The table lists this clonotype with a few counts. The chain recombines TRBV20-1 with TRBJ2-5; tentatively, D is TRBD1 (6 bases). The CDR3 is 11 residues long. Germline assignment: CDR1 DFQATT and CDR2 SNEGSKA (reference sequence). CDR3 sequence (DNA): TGCAGCGGACAGTTCCAAGAGACCCAGTACTTC. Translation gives CSGQFQETQYF.

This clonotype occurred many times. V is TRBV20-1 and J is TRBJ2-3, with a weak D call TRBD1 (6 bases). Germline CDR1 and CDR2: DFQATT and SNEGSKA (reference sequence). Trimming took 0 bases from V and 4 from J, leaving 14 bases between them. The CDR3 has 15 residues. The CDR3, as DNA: TGCAGTGCTAGAGACCTGACAGGCTTTGCAGATACGCAGTATTTT. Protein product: CSARDLTGFADTQYF.

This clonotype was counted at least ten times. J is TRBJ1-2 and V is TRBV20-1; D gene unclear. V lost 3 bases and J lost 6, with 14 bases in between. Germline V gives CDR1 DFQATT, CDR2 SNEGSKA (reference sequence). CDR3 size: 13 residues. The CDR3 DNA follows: TGCAGTGCTAGGATCCGGACTGGGGATGGCTACACCTTC. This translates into CSARIRTGDGYTF.

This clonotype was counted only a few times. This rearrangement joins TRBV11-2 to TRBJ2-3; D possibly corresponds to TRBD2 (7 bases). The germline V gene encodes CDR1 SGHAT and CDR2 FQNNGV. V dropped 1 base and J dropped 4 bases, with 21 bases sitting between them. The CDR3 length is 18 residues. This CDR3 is CASSLVGWRGRTADTQYF. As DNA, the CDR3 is TGTGCCAGCAGCTTAGTAGGCTGGCGGGGGCGCACCGCAGATACGCAGTATTTT.

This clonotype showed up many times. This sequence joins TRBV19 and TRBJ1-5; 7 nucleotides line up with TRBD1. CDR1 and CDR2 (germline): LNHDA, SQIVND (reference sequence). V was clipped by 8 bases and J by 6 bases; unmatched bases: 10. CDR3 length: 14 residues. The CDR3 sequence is CASSWDSLRQPQHF. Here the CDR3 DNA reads TGTGCCAGTTCTTGGGACAGTCTCCGTCAGCCCCAGCATTTT. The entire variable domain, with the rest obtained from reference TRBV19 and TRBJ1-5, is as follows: DGGITQSPKYLFRKEGQNVTLSCEQNLNHDAMYWYRQDPGQGLRLIYYSQIVNDFQKGDIAEGYSVSREKKESFPLTVTSAQKNPTAFYLCASSWDSLRQPQHFGDGTRLSIL.

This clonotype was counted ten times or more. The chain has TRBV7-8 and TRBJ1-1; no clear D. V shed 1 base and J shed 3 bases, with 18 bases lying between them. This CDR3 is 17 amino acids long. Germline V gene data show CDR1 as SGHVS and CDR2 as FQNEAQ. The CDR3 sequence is CASSLEGLTRSYTEAFF. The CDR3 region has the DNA TGTGCCAGCAGCTTAGAGGGCCTTACAAGGTCATACACTGAAGCTTTCTTT.

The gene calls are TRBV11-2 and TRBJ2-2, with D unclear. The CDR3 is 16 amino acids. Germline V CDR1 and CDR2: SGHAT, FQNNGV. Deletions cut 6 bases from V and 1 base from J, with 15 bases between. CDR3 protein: CASSLNRRRNTGELFF. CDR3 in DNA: TGTGCCAGCAGTCTGAACCGTCGGAGGAACACCGGGGAGCTGTTTTTT. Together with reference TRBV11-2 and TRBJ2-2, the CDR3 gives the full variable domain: EAGVAQSPRYKIIEKRQSVAFWCNPISGHATLYWYQQILGQGPKLLIQFQNNGVVDDSQLPKDRFSAERLKGVDSTLKIQPAKLEDSAVYLCASSLNRRRNTGELFFGEGSRLTVL.